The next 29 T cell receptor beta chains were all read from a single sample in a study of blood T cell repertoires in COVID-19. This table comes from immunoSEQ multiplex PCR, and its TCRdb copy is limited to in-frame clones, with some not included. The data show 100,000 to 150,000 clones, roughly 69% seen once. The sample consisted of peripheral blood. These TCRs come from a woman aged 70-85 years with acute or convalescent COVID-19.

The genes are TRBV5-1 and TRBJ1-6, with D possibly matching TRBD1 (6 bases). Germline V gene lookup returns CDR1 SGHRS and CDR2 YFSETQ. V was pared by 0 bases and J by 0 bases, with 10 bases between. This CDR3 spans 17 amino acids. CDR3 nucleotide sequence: TGCGCCAGCAGCTTGGCTGAGGACAGCTCCTATAATTCACCCCTCCACTTT. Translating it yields CASSLAEDSSYNSPLHF.

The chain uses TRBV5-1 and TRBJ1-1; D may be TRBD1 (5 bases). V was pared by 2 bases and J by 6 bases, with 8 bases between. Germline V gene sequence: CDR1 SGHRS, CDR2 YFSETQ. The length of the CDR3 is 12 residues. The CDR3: CASSFGAAEAFF. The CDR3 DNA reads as TGCGCCAGCAGCTTTGGGGCCGCTGAAGCTTTCTTT.

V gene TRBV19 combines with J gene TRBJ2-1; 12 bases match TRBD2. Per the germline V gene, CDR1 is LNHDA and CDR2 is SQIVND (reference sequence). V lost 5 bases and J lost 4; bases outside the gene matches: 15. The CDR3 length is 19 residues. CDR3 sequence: CASSRQGLAGGLAYNEQFF. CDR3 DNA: TGTGCCAGTAGTCGACAGGGGCTAGCGGGAGGGCTCGCGTACAATGAGCAGTTCTTC.

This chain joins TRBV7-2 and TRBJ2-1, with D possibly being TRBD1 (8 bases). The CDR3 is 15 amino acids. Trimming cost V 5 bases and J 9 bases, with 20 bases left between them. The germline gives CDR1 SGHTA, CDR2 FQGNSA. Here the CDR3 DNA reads TGTGCCAGCAGCGTGACGGGACTACAGGGGGGTGAGCAGTTCTTC. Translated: CASSVTGLQGGEQFF.

CDR3 in amino acids: CASSLSGATGGYTF. DNA of the CDR3: TGCGCCAGCAGTCTATCAGGGGCGACAGGAGGCTACACCTTC. The V call is TRBV5-1, the J call TRBJ1-2, with D possibly being TRBD1 (6 bases). This CDR3 spans 14 amino acids. Trimming took off 5 bases at V and 8 bases at J, with 19 bases between the two ends. CDR1 and CDR2 from the germline V gene are SGHRS and YFSETQ.

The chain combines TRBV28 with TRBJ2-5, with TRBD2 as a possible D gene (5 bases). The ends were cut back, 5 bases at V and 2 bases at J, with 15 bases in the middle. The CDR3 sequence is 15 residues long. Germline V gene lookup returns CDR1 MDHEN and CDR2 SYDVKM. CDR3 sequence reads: CASSDRLAPQETQYF. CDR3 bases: TGTGCCAGCAGTGACCGGCTAGCCCCACAAGAGACCCAGTACTTC.

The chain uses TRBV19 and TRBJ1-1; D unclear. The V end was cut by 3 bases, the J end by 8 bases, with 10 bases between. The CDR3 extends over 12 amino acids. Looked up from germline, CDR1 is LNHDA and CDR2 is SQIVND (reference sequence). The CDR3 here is CASSIAKREAFF. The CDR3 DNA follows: TGTGCCAGTAGTATCGCAAAGCGGGAAGCTTTCTTT.

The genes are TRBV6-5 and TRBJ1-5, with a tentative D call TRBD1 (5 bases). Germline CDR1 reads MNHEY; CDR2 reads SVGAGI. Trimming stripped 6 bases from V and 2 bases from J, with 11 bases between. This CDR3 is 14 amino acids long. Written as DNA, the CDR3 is TGTGCCAGCAGGGGGGGAGGGGGCAATCAGCCCCAGCATTTT. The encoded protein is CASRGGGGNQPQHF.

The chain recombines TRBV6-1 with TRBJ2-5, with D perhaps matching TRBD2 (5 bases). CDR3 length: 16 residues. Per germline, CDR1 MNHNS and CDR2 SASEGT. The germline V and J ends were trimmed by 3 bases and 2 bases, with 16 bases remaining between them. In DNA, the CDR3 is TGTGCCAGCAGTGATGATTTGCGGGCCCCTCAAGAGACCCAGTACTTC. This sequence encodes CASSDDLRAPQETQYF.

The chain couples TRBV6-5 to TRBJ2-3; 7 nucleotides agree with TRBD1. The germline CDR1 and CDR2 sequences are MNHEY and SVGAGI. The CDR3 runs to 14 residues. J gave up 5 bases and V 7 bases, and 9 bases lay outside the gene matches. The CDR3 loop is CASNPQGDLDTQYF. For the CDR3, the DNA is TGTGCCAGCAATCCTCAGGGGGATCTAGATACGCAGTATTTT.

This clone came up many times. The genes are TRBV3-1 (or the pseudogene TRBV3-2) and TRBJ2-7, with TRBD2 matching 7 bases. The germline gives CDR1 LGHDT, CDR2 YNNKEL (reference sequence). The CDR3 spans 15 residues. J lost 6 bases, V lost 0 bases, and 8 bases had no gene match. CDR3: CASSQDLGGTGEQYF. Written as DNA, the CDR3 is TGTGCCAGCAGCCAAGATTTGGGAGGGACGGGCGAGCAGTACTTC.

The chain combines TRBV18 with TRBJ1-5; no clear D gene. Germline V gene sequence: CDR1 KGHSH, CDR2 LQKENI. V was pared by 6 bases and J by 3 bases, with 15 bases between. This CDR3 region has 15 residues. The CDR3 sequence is CASSPQETINQPQHF. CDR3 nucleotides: TGTGCCAGCTCCCCCCAGGAAACGATCAATCAGCCCCAGCATTTT.

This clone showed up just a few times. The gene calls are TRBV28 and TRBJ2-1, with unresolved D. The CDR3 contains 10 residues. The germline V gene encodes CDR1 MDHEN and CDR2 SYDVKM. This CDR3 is CASGYNEQFF. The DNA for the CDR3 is TGTGCTTCGGGCTACAATGAGCAGTTCTTC.

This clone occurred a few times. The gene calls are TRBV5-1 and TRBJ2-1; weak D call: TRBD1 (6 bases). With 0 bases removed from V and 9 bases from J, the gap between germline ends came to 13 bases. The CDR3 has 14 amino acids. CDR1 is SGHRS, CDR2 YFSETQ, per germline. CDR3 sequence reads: CASSLGGLVAEQFF. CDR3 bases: TGCGCCAGCAGCTTGGGGGGGCTAGTAGCTGAGCAGTTCTTC.

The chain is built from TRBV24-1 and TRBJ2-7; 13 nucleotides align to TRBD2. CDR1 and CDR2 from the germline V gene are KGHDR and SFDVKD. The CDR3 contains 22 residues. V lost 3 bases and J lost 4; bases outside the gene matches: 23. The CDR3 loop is CATSDTHRRRGLAGTDLYEQYF. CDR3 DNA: TGTGCCACCAGTGATACCCATCGGCGCAGGGGACTAGCGGGGACAGACCTTTACGAGCAGTACTTC.

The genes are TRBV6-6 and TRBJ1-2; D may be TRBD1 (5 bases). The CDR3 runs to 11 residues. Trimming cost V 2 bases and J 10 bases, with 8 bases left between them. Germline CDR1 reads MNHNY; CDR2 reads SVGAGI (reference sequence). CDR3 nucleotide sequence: TGTGCCAGCAGTTACATAGGGGACTACACCTTC. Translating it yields CASSYIGDYTF.

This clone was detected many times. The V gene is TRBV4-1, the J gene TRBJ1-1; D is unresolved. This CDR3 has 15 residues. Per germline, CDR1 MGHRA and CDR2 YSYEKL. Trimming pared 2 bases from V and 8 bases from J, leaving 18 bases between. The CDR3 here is CASSQRRHAPEEAFF. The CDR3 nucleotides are TGCGCCAGCAGCCAAAGGAGGCACGCCCCGGAGGAAGCTTTCTTT.

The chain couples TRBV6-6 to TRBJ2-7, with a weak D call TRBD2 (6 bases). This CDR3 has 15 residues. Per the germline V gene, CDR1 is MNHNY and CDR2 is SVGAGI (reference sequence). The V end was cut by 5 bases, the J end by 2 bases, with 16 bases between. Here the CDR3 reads CASSPLAGLAYEQYF. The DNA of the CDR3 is TGTGCCAGCAGTCCCCTCGCGGGGTTAGCCTACGAGCAGTACTTC.

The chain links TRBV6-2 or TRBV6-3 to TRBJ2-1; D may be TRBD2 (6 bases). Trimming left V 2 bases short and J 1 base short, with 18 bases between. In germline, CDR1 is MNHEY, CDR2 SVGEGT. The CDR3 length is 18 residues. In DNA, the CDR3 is TGTGCCAGCAGTTACCGGGGGAGCGGAGGCGTTTCCTACAATGAGCAGTTCTTC. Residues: CASSYRGSGGVSYNEQFF.

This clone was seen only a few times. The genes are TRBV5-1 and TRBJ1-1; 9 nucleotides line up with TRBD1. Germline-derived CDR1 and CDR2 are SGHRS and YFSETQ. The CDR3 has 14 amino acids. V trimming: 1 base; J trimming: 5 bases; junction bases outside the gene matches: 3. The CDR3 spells CASSLMGTGTEAFF. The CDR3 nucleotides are TGCGCCAGCAGCTTGATGGGGACAGGGACTGAAGCTTTCTTT.

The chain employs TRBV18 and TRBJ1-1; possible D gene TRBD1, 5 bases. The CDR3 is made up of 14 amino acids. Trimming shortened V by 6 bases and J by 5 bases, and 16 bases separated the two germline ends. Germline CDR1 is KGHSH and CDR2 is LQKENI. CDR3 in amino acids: CASSWGQGQTEAFF. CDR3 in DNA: TGTGCCAGCTCTTGGGGTCAGGGTCAAACTGAAGCTTTCTTT. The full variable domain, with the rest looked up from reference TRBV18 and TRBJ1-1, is NAGVMQNPRHLVRRRGQEARLRCSPMKGHSHVYWYRQLPEEGLKFMVYLQKENIIDESGMPKERFSAEFPKEGPSILRIQQVVRGDSAAYFCASSWGQGQTEAFFGQGTRLTVV.

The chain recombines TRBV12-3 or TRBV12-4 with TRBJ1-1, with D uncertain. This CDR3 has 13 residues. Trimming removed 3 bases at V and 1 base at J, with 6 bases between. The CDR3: CASSFVPNTEAFF. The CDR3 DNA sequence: TGTGCCAGCAGTTTCGTCCCGAACACTGAAGCTTTCTTT.

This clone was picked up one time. CDR3 in amino acids: CASSLANSGLYEQYF. The CDR3 nucleotides read TGTGCCAGCAGCTTAGCTAACTCAGGCCTCTACGAGCAGTACTTC. The V and J genes are TRBV7-2 and TRBJ2-7; D uncertain. Germline CDR1 reads SGHTA; CDR2 reads FQGNSA. The CDR3 loop spans 15 amino acids. Trimming cost V 0 bases and J 3 bases, with 12 bases left between them.

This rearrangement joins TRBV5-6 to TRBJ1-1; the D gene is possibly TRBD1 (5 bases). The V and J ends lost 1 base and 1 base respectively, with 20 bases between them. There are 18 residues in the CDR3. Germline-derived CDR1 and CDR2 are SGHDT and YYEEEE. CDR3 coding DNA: TGTGCCAGCAGCTTGCGCCAGGGTAAAAAGGGTGGGAACACTGAAGCTTTCTTT. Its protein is CASSLRQGKKGGNTEAFF.

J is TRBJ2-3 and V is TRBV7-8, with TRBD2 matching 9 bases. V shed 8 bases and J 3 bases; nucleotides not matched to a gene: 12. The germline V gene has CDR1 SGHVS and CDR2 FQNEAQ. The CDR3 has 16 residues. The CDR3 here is CASPPVAGEGTDTQYF. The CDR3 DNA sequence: TGTGCCAGCCCCCCGGTAGCGGGAGAGGGGACAGATACGCAGTATTTT.

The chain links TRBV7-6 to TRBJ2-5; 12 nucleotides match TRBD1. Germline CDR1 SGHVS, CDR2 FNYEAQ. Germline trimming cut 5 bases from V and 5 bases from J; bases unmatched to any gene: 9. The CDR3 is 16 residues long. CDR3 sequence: CASSQSGTGGWETQYF. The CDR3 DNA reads TGTGCCAGCAGCCAATCCGGGACAGGGGGCTGGGAGACCCAGTACTTC.

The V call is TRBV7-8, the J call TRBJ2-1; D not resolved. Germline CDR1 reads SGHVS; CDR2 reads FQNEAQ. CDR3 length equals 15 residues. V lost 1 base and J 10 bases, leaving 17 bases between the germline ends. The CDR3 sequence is CASSLVRMYLGEQFF. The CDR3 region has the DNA TGTGCCAGCAGCTTAGTTCGTATGTACTTGGGCGAGCAGTTCTTC.

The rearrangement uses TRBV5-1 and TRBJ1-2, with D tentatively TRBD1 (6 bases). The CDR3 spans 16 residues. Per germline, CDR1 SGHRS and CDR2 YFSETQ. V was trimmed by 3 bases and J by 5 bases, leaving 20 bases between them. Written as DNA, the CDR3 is TGCGCCAGCAGCTACGGACAGTTTGTGGGGCTATATGGCTACACCTTC. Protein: CASSYGQFVGLYGYTF. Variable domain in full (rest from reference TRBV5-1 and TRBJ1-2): KAGVTQTPRYLIKTRGQQVTLSCSPISGHRSVSWYQQTPGQGLQFLFEYFSETQRNKGNFPGRFSGRQFSNSRSEMNVSTLELGDSALYLCASSYGQFVGLYGYTFGSGTRLTVV.

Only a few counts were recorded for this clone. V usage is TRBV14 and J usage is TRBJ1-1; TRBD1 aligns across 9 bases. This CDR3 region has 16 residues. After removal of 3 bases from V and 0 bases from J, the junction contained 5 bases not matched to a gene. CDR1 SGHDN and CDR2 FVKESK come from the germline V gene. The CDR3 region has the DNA TGTGCCAGCAGCCAGGGACAGGGCTACTTGAACACTGAAGCTTTCTTT. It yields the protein CASSQGQGYLNTEAFF.